One and the same sample provided the 22 T cell receptor beta chains below, sequenced in a study of post-analysis software for immune sequencing data. Study results and limitations: Four or five TRBV segments (TRBV5-6, TRBV5-1 and TRBV20-1 among them) occurred more frequently in patients than in controls.

Antigens for these TCRs are unknown. Unique molecular identifiers featured in each of the TCR beta cDNA libraries. TCRdb reprocessed the PCR reads via MiXCR and lists one record per CDR3 protein. The repertoire consists of about 200,000 distinct CDR3 sequences, with around 29% occurring once and the leading ten covering approximately 3%. Sample: blood. These receptors all stem from a girl between 2 and 17 years old with multiple sclerosis.

This clonotype was observed a few times. The genes are TRBV4-2 and TRBJ2-2; tentatively, D is TRBD2 (5 bases). The CDR3 length is 17 residues. Per the germline V gene, CDR1 is LGHNA and CDR2 is YNFKEQ. V gave up 4 bases and J gave up 0 bases, with 15 bases separating them. The CDR3 DNA reads TGTGCCAGCAGCCCCAGAGGGTCGGGCGCGAACACCGGGGAGCTGTTTTTT. It translates to CASSPRGSGANTGELFF.

The chain recombines TRBV20-1 with TRBJ1-2; perhaps TRBD1 as D (6 bases). Per the germline V gene, CDR1 is DFQATT and CDR2 is SNEGSKA (reference sequence). V was shortened by 5 bases and J by 7 bases, with 17 bases between the two germline ends. There are 13 residues in the CDR3. The CDR3 spells CSAHISGGSGYTF. In nucleotides, the CDR3 is TGCAGTGCTCACATCTCGGGGGGCAGTGGCTACACCTTC.

Comments on this clonotype: A read error may explain this, as a much larger clone is one base away. The chain couples TRBV5-1 to TRBJ2-5; 8 bases line up with TRBD2. The germline V gene encodes CDR1 SGHRS and CDR2 YFSETQ. CDR3 length equals 17 residues. The trim removed 0 bases at V and 4 bases at J, leaving 11 bases unmatched. The CDR3 DNA is TGCGCCAGCAGCTTGGCCGCGACTAGCGTGGCGGTAGAGACCCAGTACTTC. Its protein product is CASSLAATSVAVETQYF.

The CDR3 here is CASSPPRQGRGAKNIQYF. CDR3 in DNA: TGTGCCAGCAGTCCTCCGAGACAGGGCCGGGGAGCCAAAAACATTCAGTACTTC. The V call is TRBV6-1, the J call TRBJ2-4, with 7 bases matching TRBD1. CDR3 length equals 18 residues. Germline assignment: CDR1 MNHNS and CDR2 SASEGT. V dropped 5 bases and J dropped 0; count of bases not matched to a gene: 13.

V gene TRBV4-1 combines with J gene TRBJ2-3; unclear D gene. The CDR3 contains 14 residues. CDR1 MGHRA and CDR2 YSYEKL come from the germline V gene. Trimming shortened V by 1 base and J by 4 bases, and 9 bases separated the two germline ends. This CDR3 reads CASSQGEIADTQYF. Written as DNA, the CDR3 is TGCGCCAGCAGCCAAGGTGAAATAGCAGATACGCAGTATTTT.

This chain joins TRBV20-1 and TRBJ2-1, with 11 bases aligning to TRBD2. The germline gives CDR1 DFQATT, CDR2 SNEGSKA (reference sequence). After removal of 1 base from V and 6 bases from J, the junction contained 5 bases not matched to a gene. CDR3 length equals 15 residues. CDR3 bases: TGCAGTGCTAGAGTACTAGCGGGAGACCTCAATGAGCAGTTCTTC. The encoded protein is CSARVLAGDLNEQFF.

The V call is TRBV20-1, the J call TRBJ1-1; 7 nucleotides agree with TRBD1. Germline CDR1 DFQATT, CDR2 SNEGSKA (reference sequence). V was pared by 5 bases and J by 4 bases, with 10 bases of the junction left unmatched. The length of the CDR3 is 14 residues. The CDR3 DNA sequence: TGCAGTGCTCCGGGCGACAGGGTGAGCACTGAAGCTTTCTTT. Translating it yields CSAPGDRVSTEAFF.

This clonotype has a single count. This could be a read error, since a much larger clone is one nucleotide away. V gene TRBV30 combines with J gene TRBJ2-5, with a tentative D call TRBD1 (5 bases). Trimming took 2 bases from V and 11 from J, leaving 12 bases between them. The germline CDR1 and CDR2 sequences are GTSNPN and SVGIG (reference sequence). This CDR3 region has 11 residues. The chain's CDR3 is CAWSWGAKQYF. Here the CDR3 DNA reads TGTGCCTGGAGTTGGGGCGCCAAGCAGTACTTC.

The J gene is TRBJ1-2, the V gene TRBV20-1; 8 bases match TRBD1. The CDR3 covers 15 residues. Germline lookup yields CDR1 DFQATT and CDR2 SNEGSKA (reference sequence). The V segment lost 1 base and the J segment 4 bases; nucleotides outside the gene matches: 8. In nucleotides, the CDR3 is TGCAGTGCTAGAGCCTCCAGGGGGCGCGGCTATGGCTACACCTTC. Translated, it gives CSARASRGRGYGYTF.

In the case of this clonotype: Relative to the germline gene, one junction end is altered; a read error may explain this. The gene calls are TRBV28 and TRBJ2-1; D not certain. Germline V CDR1 and CDR2: MDHEN, SYDVKM. This CDR3 contains 15 residues. The CDR3, as DNA: TGTGCCAGCGGGCCTAGGACGCTCTCCTACAATGAGCGGTTCTTC. It encodes CASGPRTLSYNERFF.

This clonotype showed up many times. The chain couples TRBV20-1 to TRBJ1-2; D unclear. Trimming shortened V by 6 bases and J by 7 bases, and 12 bases separated the two germline ends. From germline, CDR1 is DFQATT and CDR2 SNEGSKA (reference sequence). This CDR3 is 11 amino acids long. The CDR3 DNA reads TGCAGTGCAAAGACTAGGGCTGGCTACACCTTC. It is translated as CSAKTRAGYTF.

This sequence joins TRBV7-6 and TRBJ2-1, with TRBD2 matching 9 bases. The V and J ends lost 2 bases and 7 bases, in that order; junction bases with no gene match: 15. The germline CDR1 and CDR2 sequences are SGHVS and FNYEAQ. The CDR3 consists of 18 residues. In DNA, the CDR3 is TGTGCCAGCAGCTTAATGGGACTGGTAGCGGGAGCCAAGAATGAGCAGTTCTTC. Translating gives CASSLMGLVAGAKNEQFF.

Notes on this clonotype: A much larger clone differs from this one at a single base, so this may be a read error. The V call is TRBV6-5, the J call TRBJ2-4; D is perhaps TRBD2 (5 bases). CDR3 length: 14 amino acids. Germline CDR1 reads MNHEY; CDR2 reads SVGAGI. Trimming pared 4 bases from V and 9 bases from J, leaving 16 bases between. CDR3 DNA sequence: TGTGCCAGCAGTTGCTCCTCTAGCATGGGCATTCAGTACTTC. It encodes CASSCSSSMGIQYF.

Comments on this clonotype: A much bigger clone sits one base away, suggesting this may be a read error. This chain connects TRBV30 to TRBJ2-1, with D possibly matching TRBD2 (6 bases). CDR1 and CDR2 (germline): GTSNPN, SVGIG (reference sequence). The CDR3 contains 11 residues. CDR3 loop: CAWSMGEEQVF. The CDR3 DNA is TGTGCCTGGAGTATGGGGGAGGAACAGGTCTTC.

This clonotype has a count of ten or more. This chain links TRBV12-3 or TRBV12-4 with TRBJ1-2; 10 nucleotides match TRBD1. J gave up 4 bases and V 5 bases, and 7 bases lay outside the gene matches. The CDR3 totals 15 residues. The CDR3 spells CASSIGGQGTYGYTF. DNA of the CDR3: TGTGCCAGCAGTATAGGGGGACAGGGGACCTATGGCTACACCTTC.

This clonotype came up many times. The chain is built from TRBV12-3 or TRBV12-4 and TRBJ2-6; 7 bases are a match to TRBD2. V shed 3 bases, J shed 0 bases, and the junction held 8 bases outside the gene matches. The CDR3 contains 18 residues. CDR3 in DNA: TGTGCCAGCAGTTTCCGGGCTAGCGGATTCTCTGGGGCCAACGTCCTGACTTTC. This sequence encodes CASSFRASGFSGANVLTF.

This clonotype appeared a few times. J is TRBJ1-2 and V is TRBV20-1; 8 bases are shared with TRBD1. The V and J ends lost 0 bases and 8 bases, in that order; junction bases with no gene match: 8. There are 14 residues in the CDR3. Per the germline V gene, CDR1 is DFQATT and CDR2 is SNEGSKA (reference sequence). The chain's CDR3 is CSARDSRGPSGYTF. For the CDR3, the DNA is TGCAGTGCTAGAGATAGCAGGGGGCCTTCCGGCTACACCTTC.

This clonotype has a count of ten or more. This chain uses TRBV3-1 with TRBJ2-3; 8 nucleotides match TRBD1. The ends lost 0 bases at V and 2 bases at J; junction bases unmatched: 7. The germline CDR1 and CDR2 sequences are LGHDT and YNNKEL (reference sequence). This CDR3 is 17 amino acids long. The CDR3: CASSQDARTGHTDTQYF. The CDR3 nucleotides read TGTGCCAGCAGCCAAGATGCTCGGACAGGGCACACAGATACGCAGTATTTT.

The chain combines TRBV12-3 or TRBV12-4 with TRBJ1-1, with no clear D. Trimming pared 6 bases from V and 1 base from J, leaving 9 bases between. The CDR3 runs to 13 residues. The chain's CDR3 is CASSHTPNTEAFF. The CDR3 nucleotides are TGTGCCAGCAGCCATACACCGAACACTGAAGCTTTCTTT.

This chain links TRBV5-1 with TRBJ1-4, with 7 bases aligning to TRBD1. The ends lost 3 bases at V and 3 bases at J; junction bases unmatched: 5. Germline V gene data show CDR1 as SGHRS and CDR2 as YFSETQ. The CDR3 has 15 residues. The CDR3, as DNA: TGCGCCAGCAGCTCACAGGGGACAGCTAATGAAAAACTGTTTTTT. This codes for CASSSQGTANEKLFF.

This clonotype was seen repeatedly, ten times or more. The chain has TRBV3-1 and TRBJ2-2, with 13 bases fitting TRBD2. Trimming took 0 bases from V and 4 from J; bases not matched to a gene: 2. CDR1 is LGHDT, CDR2 YNNKEL, per germline (reference sequence). The CDR3 has 17 residues. The CDR3 nucleotides read TGTGCCAGCAGCCAAGATGGACTAGCGGGAGTCACCGGGGAGCTGTTTTTT. It yields the protein CASSQDGLAGVTGELFF.

The chain carries TRBV5-1 and TRBJ1-6; D is unresolved. The CDR3 consists of 18 residues. Germline V gives CDR1 SGHRS, CDR2 YFSETQ. V lost 0 bases and J lost 1, with 14 bases in between. CDR3 amino acids: CASSLEGVGASYNSPLHF. The CDR3 DNA is TGCGCCAGCAGCTTGGAAGGTGTTGGAGCGTCCTATAATTCACCCCTCCACTTT.